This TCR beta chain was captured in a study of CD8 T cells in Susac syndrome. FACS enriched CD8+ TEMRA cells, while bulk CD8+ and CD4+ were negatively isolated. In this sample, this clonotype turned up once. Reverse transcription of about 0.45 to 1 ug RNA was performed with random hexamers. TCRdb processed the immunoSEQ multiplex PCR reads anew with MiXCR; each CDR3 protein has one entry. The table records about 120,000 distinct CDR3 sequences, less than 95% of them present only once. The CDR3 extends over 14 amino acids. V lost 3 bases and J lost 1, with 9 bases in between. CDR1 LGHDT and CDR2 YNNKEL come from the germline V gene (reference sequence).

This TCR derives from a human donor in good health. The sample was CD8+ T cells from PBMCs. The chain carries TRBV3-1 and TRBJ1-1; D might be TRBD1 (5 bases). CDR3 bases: TGTGCCAGCAGCCATCCAGGGTGGAACACTGAAGCTTTCTTT. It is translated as CASSHPGWNTEAFF.